Included here is one TCR beta chain sequence, with context. The data stem from a study of shared clonotypes between healthy human individuals. This CDR3 is 17 amino acids long. Germline lookup yields CDR1 LGHNA and CDR2 YNFKEQ. The germline V and J ends were trimmed by 1 base and 6 bases, with 19 bases remaining between them. The repertoire was sequenced with immunoSEQ multiplex PCR; TCRdb's copy has only in-frame clones and lacks some. The table records 2 million to 2.5 million clones, under 95% of them present only once. The sequenced material came from naive CD4+ T cells from PBMCs. The subset is: CD45RA+ positively selected. The V call is TRBV4-2, the J call TRBJ2-1; D is uncertain. This TCR came from a man between 18 and 29 years old in good health. Some clones in this sample may be carry-over from other donors' samples. For the CDR3, the DNA is TGTGCCAGCAGCCAAGTGACCTGGGCGGAGTATCTCAATGAGCAGTTCTTC. This translates into CASSQVTWAEYLNEQFF.